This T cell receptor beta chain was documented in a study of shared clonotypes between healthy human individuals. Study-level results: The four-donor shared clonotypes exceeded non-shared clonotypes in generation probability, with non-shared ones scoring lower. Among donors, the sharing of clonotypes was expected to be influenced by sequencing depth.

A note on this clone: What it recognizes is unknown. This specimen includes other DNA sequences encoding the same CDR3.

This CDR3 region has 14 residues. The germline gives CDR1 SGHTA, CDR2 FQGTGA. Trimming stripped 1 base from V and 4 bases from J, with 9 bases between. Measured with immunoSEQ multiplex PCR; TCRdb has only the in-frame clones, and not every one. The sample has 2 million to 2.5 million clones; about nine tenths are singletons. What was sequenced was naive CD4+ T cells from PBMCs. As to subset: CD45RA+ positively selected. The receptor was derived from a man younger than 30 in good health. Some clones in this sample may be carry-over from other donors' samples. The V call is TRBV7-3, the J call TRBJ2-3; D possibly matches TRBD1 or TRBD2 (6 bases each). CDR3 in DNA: TGTGCCAGCAGCTTAATAGGGGGGTCAGATACGCAGTATTTT. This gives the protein CASSLIGGSDTQYF.